This TCR beta chain comes out of a study of blood T cell repertoires in COVID-19. Study details: Acute and convalescent COVID-19 specimens originated in the United States, Italy and Spain.

This clone was observed a single time. How the authors handled the data: From reference gene primer amplification, estimates of nucleated cell counts were derived. The table came from immunoSEQ multiplex PCR; TCRdb's copy has only in-frame clones and leaves some out. V and J calls and clone size are given by that table; D and trimming were obtained from the DNA. The sample consists of about 120,000 clones, approximately 90% of them appearing once. Material for sequencing was peripheral blood. The origin of this receptor is a human donor with active COVID-19. The donor label of this sample is uncertain.

CDR3 in amino acids: CATTGTRFYEQYF. The CDR3 nucleotides are TGTGCCACAACCGGGACAAGATTCTACGAGCAGTACTTC. J is TRBJ2-7 and V is TRBV28; tentative D call: TRBD1 (6 bases). The length of the CDR3 is 13 residues. Germline CDR1 MDHEN, CDR2 SYDVKM. V lost 10 bases to trimming and J lost 3 bases, with 16 bases between them.